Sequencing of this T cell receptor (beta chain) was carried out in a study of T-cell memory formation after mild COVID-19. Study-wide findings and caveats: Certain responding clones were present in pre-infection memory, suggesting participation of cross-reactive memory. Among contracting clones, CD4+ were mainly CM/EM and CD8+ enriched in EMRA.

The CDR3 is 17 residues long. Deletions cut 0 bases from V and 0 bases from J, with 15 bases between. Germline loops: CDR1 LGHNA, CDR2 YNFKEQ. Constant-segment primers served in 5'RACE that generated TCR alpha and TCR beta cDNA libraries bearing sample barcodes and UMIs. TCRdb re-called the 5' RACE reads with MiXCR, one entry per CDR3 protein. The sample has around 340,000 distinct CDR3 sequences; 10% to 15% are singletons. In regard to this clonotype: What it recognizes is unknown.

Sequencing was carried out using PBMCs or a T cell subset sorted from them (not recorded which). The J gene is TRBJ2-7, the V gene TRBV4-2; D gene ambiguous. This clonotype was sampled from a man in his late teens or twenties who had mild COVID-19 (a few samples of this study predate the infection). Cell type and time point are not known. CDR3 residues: CASSQEGAYRSSYEQYF. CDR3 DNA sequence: TGTGCCAGCAGCCAAGAAGGTGCCTACCGAAGCTCCTACGAGCAGTACTTC.